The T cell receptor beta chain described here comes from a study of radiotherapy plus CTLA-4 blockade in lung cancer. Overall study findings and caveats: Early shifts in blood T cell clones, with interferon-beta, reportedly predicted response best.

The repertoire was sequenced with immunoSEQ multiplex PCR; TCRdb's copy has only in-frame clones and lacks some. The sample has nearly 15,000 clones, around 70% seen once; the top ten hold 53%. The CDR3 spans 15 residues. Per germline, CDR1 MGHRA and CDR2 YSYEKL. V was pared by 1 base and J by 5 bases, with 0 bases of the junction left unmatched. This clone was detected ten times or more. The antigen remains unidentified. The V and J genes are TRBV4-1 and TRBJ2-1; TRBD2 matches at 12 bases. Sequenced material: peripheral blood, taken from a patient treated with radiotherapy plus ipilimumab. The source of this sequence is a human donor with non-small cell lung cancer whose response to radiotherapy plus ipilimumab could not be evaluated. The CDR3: CASSQGLAGDNEQFF. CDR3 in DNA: TGCGCCAGCAGCCAAGGACTAGCGGGGGACAATGAGCAGTTCTTC.